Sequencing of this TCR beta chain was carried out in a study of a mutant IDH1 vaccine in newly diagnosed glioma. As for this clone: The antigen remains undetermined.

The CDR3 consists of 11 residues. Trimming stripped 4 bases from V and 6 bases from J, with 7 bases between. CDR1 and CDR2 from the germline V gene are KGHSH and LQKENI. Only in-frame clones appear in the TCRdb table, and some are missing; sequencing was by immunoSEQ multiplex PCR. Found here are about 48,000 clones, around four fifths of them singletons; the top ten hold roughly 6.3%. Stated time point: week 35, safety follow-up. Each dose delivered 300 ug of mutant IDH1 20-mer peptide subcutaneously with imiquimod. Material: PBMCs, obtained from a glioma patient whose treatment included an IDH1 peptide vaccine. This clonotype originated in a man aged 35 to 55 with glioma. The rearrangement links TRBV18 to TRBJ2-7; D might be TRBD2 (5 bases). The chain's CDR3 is CASSLAGEQYF. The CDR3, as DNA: TGTGCCAGCTCACTTGCGGGCGAGCAGTACTTC.